This T cell receptor beta chain was recorded in a study of blood T cell repertoires in COVID-19. Background on the study: COVID-19 samples collected from the United States, Italy and Spain covered acute and convalescent phases. Sources were T cells, B-cell-depleted T cells, or PBMCs; the material itself was cDNA or gDNA.

Original processing methods: Amplification of reference gene primers provided the estimated nucleated cell counts. The repertoire was sequenced with immunoSEQ multiplex PCR; TCRdb's copy has only in-frame clones and lacks some. That table gives V, J and clone size, and the DNA gave D and trimming. The sample lists about 59,000 clones, 65% to 80% occurring once. CDR1 is LGHNA and CDR2 is YSLEER in the germline V gene. The V end lost 3 bases, the J end lost 6 bases, and 15 bases lay between the germline ends. The CDR3 has 15 residues. The sample was peripheral blood. The clonotype originates from a man between 60 and 75 years old with acute or convalescent COVID-19. This rearrangement joins TRBV4-3 to TRBJ1-5, with TRBD1 as a possible D gene (5 bases). CDR3 DNA sequence: TGCGCCAGCAGCCAGATCATCGGGGGGGTTCAGCCCCAGCATTTT. This encodes CASSQIIGGVQPQHF.